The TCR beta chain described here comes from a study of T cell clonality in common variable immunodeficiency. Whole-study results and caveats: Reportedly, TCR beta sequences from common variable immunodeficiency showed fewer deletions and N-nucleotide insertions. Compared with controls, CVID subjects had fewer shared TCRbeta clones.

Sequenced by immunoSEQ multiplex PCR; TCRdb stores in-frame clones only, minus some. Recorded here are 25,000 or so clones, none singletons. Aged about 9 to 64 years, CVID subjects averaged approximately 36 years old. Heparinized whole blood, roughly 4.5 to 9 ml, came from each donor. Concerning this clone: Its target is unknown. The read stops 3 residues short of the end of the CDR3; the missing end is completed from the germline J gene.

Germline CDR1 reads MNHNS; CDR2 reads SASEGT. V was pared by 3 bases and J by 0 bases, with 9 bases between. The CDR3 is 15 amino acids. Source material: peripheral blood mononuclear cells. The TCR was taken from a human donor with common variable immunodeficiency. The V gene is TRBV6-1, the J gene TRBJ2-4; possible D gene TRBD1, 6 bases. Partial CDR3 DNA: TGTGCCAGCAGTGATGGACAGCCAGCCAAAAACATT. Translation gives CASSDGQPAKNI. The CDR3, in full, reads CASSDGQPAKNIQYF.